Listed below are T cell receptor beta chains from one sample, sequenced in a study of blood T cells in healthy people across ages. TCRdb analysed the 5' RACE reads with MiXCR anew, one entry per CDR3 protein. The sample has around 1,800,000 distinct CDR3 sequences, roughly two fifths seen once. The sequencing sample was made of blood. The origin of the receptors is a human donor in good health. CDR3s include the opening cysteine and the closing phenylalanine or tryptophan. Fields, in order: CDR3 protein, CDR3 DNA, clone size, D gene, J gene, V gene. The D gene is left open where the match is weak. Not every row has a clone size; where given, it reads once, few, many or a size class.

CSASWTGGLSPYEQYF TGCAGTGCTAGTTGGACAGGGGGTTTGAGTCCCTACGAGCAGTACTTC few TRBD1 TRBJ2-7 TRBV20-1
CASSGGGPGFNQPQHF TGTGCCAGCAGCGGCGGGGGGCCGGGGTTTAATCAGCCCCAGCATTTT NA NA TRBJ1-5 TRBV6-5
CASGHGRNTEAFF TGTGCCAGCGGGCACGGGAGGAACACTGAAGCTTTCTTT few NA TRBJ1-1 TRBV12-3/TRBV12-4
CASSLQGYSNQPQHF TGTGCCAGCAGCTTACAGGGCTATAGCAATCAGCCCCAGCATTTT many NA TRBJ1-5 TRBV5-8
CASSLTGEQFF TGTGCCAGCAGCTTAACCGGGGAGCAGTTCTTC many NA TRBJ2-1 TRBV7-6
CASSGSHYNNEQFF TGTGCCAGCAGTGGTTCCCACTATAACAATGAGCAGTTCTTC NA NA TRBJ2-1 TRBV11-3
CASSRGTLPYNEQFF TGTGCCAGCAGCCGCGGGACTCTACCCTACAATGAGCAGTTCTTC few NA TRBJ2-1 TRBV7-3
CASSQVFAGTSGTDTQYF TGCGCCAGCAGCCAAGTTTTCGCCGGGACTAGCGGAACAGATACGCAGTATTTT NA TRBD2 TRBJ2-3 TRBV4-3
CASSTVSNTQYF TGTGCCAGCAGTACCGTATCAAATACGCAGTATTTT few NA TRBJ2-3 TRBV6-2/TRBV6-3
CASTGTVTSSYEQYF TGTGCCAGCACCGGGACCGTCACCAGCTCCTACGAGCAGTACTTC few NA TRBJ2-7 TRBV6-1
CASSLAGLARQTQYF TGTGCCAGCAGCTTAGCGGGACTAGCGCGGCAGACCCAGTACTTC NA TRBD2 TRBJ2-5 TRBV7-2
CATSRGAGVTDTQYF TGTGCCACCAGCAGAGGAGCGGGGGTGACAGATACGCAGTATTTT NA TRBD2 TRBJ2-3 TRBV15
CSVGVPDRVREQYF TGCAGCGTTGGAGTACCGGACAGGGTGCGTGAGCAGTACTTC few TRBD1 TRBJ2-7 TRBV29-1
CASSTRRGLAATRAYF TGTGCCAGCAGCACCCGGCGGGGACTAGCGGCCACCCGGGCGTACTTC NA TRBD2 TRBJ2-5 TRBV7-2
CASSQDFGGGGNEQFF TGCGCCAGCAGCCAAGATTTCGGGGGAGGGGGCAATGAGCAGTTCTTC many NA TRBJ2-1 TRBV4-3
CASSPLGEGVLQETQYF TGTGCCAGCAGCCCCCTAGGAGAGGGGGTCCTACAAGAGACCCAGTACTTC few NA TRBJ2-5 TRBV7-9
CASNRDRGLDTEAFF TGTGCCAGCAACAGGGACAGGGGGCTTGATACTGAAGCTTTCTTT NA TRBD1 TRBJ1-1 TRBV7-6
CASSQEVRYRGVDYEQYF TGTGCCAGCAGCCAAGAAGTGAGGTACAGGGGCGTAGACTACGAGCAGTACTTC NA TRBD1 TRBJ2-7 TRBV14
CASSLWAGDGNTIYF TGTGCCAGCAGCTTGTGGGCAGGGGATGGAAACACCATATATTTT NA NA TRBJ1-3 TRBV11-2
CASSRTSAEQYF TGTGCCAGCAGCCGGACTAGCGCCGAGCAGTACTTC NA TRBD2 TRBJ2-7 TRBV12-3/TRBV12-4
CATSTNRGSTDTQYF TGTGCCACCAGCACCAACCGGGGGAGCACAGATACGCAGTATTTT many NA TRBJ2-3 TRBV15
CASSHRTGRYGYTF TGTGCCAGCAGCCACCGGACAGGGAGATATGGCTACACCTTC NA TRBD1 TRBJ1-2 TRBV3-1
CSVGGEVSGLDTQYF TGCAGCGTTGGGGGGGAAGTTTCGGGCCTGGATACGCAGTATTTT NA NA TRBJ2-3 TRBV29-1
CASSQDYRAGLNYGYTF TGCGCCAGCAGCCAAGATTATCGGGCGGGACTGAACTATGGCTACACCTTC NA NA TRBJ1-2 TRBV4-1
CASSYGTGGTQYF TGTGCCAGCAGTTACGGGACAGGCGGGACCCAGTACTTC NA TRBD1 TRBJ2-5 TRBV6-6
CSARDLGTENPYEQYF TGCAGTGCTAGAGATCTGGGGACAGAAAATCCCTACGAGCAGTACTTC once TRBD1 TRBJ2-7 TRBV20-1
CASSLSAAPVEKYNEQFF TGTGCCAGCAGTTTATCGGCGGCCCCCGTAGAAAAATACAATGAGCAGTTCTTC NA NA TRBJ2-1 TRBV27
CASSPTRETYEQYF TGTGCCAGTAGTCCCACCCGGGAGACCTACGAGCAGTACTTC NA NA TRBJ2-7 TRBV19
CASKGVNSGANVLTF TGTGCCAGCAAGGGTGTAAACTCTGGGGCCAACGTCCTGACTTTC NA NA TRBJ2-6 TRBV6-6
CAISSPGQMNTEAFF TGTGCCATCAGTTCCCCGGGACAGATGAACACTGAAGCTTTCTTT few TRBD1 TRBJ1-1 TRBV10-3
CASSLASGGNGNTIYF TGTGCCAGCAGCTTAGCGTCGGGAGGGAATGGAAACACCATATATTTT NA NA TRBJ1-3 TRBV7-8
CASSYHNMNTEAFF TGTGCCAGCAGTTATCATAACATGAACACTGAAGCTTTCTTT NA NA TRBJ1-1 TRBV6-5
CASSLGAGGRDSQYF TGTGCCAGCAGCTTAGGAGCGGGGGGCCGAGATTCGCAGTATTTT once TRBD2 TRBJ2-3 TRBV7-9
CASSSPWGLAGSTDTQYF TGTGCCAGCAGCTCGCCCTGGGGACTAGCGGGTTCCACAGATACGCAGTATTTT NA TRBD2 TRBJ2-3 TRBV7-2
CASSYAGRTDGGYTF TGTGCCAGCAGTTACGCGGGACGGACCGACGGAGGCTACACCTTC NA NA TRBJ1-2 TRBV6-6
CASSSGLANYNEQFF TGTGCCAGCAGCTCCGGACTAGCAAATTATAATGAGCAGTTCTTC NA TRBD2 TRBJ2-1 TRBV5-5
CASSLGGLLRPQHF TGTGCCAGCAGTTTGGGGGGGCTATTGCGGCCCCAGCATTTT NA NA TRBJ1-5 TRBV28
CASSIWDSPNTEAFF TGTGCCAGCAGCATATGGGACAGCCCAAACACTGAAGCTTTCTTT NA TRBD1 TRBJ1-1 TRBV7-3
CSARVSGTSSYNEQFF TGCAGTGCTAGAGTTAGTGGGACCAGCTCCTACAATGAGCAGTTCTTC few NA TRBJ2-1 TRBV20-1
CASSLISRDYNEQFF TGTGCCAGCAGCTTAATCAGTCGGGACTACAATGAGCAGTTCTTC NA NA TRBJ2-1 TRBV7-9
CASGIGTGGPYEQYF TGTGCTAGTGGTATAGGGACAGGGGGCCCCTACGAGCAGTACTTC NA TRBD1 TRBJ2-7 TRBV12-5
CSVEGWGSQETQYF TGCAGCGTAGAGGGTTGGGGGTCCCAAGAGACCCAGTACTTC few NA TRBJ2-5 TRBV29-1
CSVHILGREQYF TGCAGCGTTCATATTCTTGGTCGCGAGCAGTACTTC NA NA TRBJ2-7 TRBV29-1
CATSQGGDGYTF TGTGCCACCAGCCAAGGGGGAGATGGCTACACCTTC NA NA TRBJ1-2 TRBV24-1
CASGLLGLAGSDTQYF TGTGCCAGCGGCCTATTGGGGCTAGCGGGGTCAGATACGCAGTATTTT NA TRBD2 TRBJ2-3 TRBV11-2
CSASDNRGRVEDTQYF TGCAGTGCTAGCGACAACAGGGGTAGGGTGGAAGATACGCAGTATTTT few TRBD1 TRBJ2-3 TRBV20-1
CSAPFDPSGGYNEQFF TGCAGTGCCCCCTTTGACCCATCCGGAGGGTACAATGAGCAGTTCTTC NA NA TRBJ2-1 TRBV20-1
CASSFRSGTVNSPLHF TGTGCCAGCAGCTTTAGGTCTGGCACGGTTAATTCACCCCTCCACTTT NA NA TRBJ1-6 TRBV7-2
CATRQGAGETQYF TGTGCCACTCGACAGGGGGCGGGAGAGACCCAGTACTTC NA TRBD1 TRBJ2-5 TRBV24-1
CASSLPQGANGYTF TGTGCCAGCAGCTTGCCGCAGGGCGCGAATGGCTACACCTTC once NA TRBJ1-2 TRBV5-6
CASSARLAGTYEQYF TGTGCCAGCAGCGCGAGACTAGCGGGGACCTACGAGCAGTACTTC NA TRBD2 TRBJ2-7 TRBV7-2
CSASPSGTGQRYTF TGCAGTGCTTCCCCTTCCGGGACAGGGCAACGCTACACCTTC few TRBD1 TRBJ1-2 TRBV20-1
CASSLALGTSAYTDTQYF TGTGCCAGCAGCTTAGCGCTGGGGACTAGCGCCTACACAGATACGCAGTATTTT NA TRBD2 TRBJ2-3 TRBV7-2
CSARDREWGAGQYQPQHF TGCAGTGCTAGAGATCGAGAGTGGGGGGCTGGCCAATATCAGCCCCAGCATTTT many NA TRBJ1-5 TRBV20-1
CASSLAAGARREKLFF TGTGCCAGCAGCTTAGCGGCGGGGGCCCGGCGGGAAAAACTGTTTTTT few NA TRBJ1-4 TRBV11-2